Shown below are 17 T cell receptor beta chains from a single sample sequenced in a study of cytomegalovirus exposure and HLA in healthy donors. Amplification used 60 Vbeta primers and 13 Jbeta primers. Assay: immunoSEQ multiplex PCR; the TCRdb copy retains only in-frame clones and omits some. This table lists around 50,000 clones. Specimen: PBMCs. The receptors originated from a woman in her thirties or forties in good health and CMV-seronegative.

The V gene is TRBV30, the J gene TRBJ1-3; 8 nucleotides agree with TRBD1. Trimming took 0 bases from V and 8 from J; bases not matched to a gene: 3. Germline CDR1 and CDR2: GTSNPN and SVGIG (reference sequence). This CDR3 has 13 residues. CDR3 sequence: CAWSVQGAYTIYF. CDR3 coding DNA: TGTGCCTGGAGTGTCCAGGGGGCGTACACCATATATTTT.

This chain joins TRBV9 and TRBJ1-2; D might be TRBD1 (5 bases). The CDR3 has 16 amino acids. Trimming took 4 bases from V and 6 from J, leaving 22 bases between them. Germline CDR1 reads SGDLS; CDR2 reads YYNGEE. The CDR3 reads CASSPQGAMPKDGYTF. CDR3 coding DNA: TGTGCCAGCAGCCCCCAAGGGGCAATGCCTAAGGATGGCTACACCTTC.

The chain has TRBV18 and TRBJ2-1; D might be TRBD1 (6 bases). V was pared by 2 bases and J by 2 bases, with 13 bases between. CDR1 and CDR2 (germline): KGHSH, LQKENI. The CDR3 is 16 amino acids. CDR3 in DNA: TGTGCCAGCTCACCAGGGGGCGGCCGAACCTACAATGAGCAGTTCTTC. It specifies CASSPGGGRTYNEQFF.

The chain recombines TRBV30 with TRBJ2-3; no firm D call. The germline V gene encodes CDR1 GTSNPN and CDR2 SVGIG (reference sequence). CDR3 length equals 11 residues. The V gene lost 1 base and the J gene lost 5 bases, with 4 bases spanning the gap. In DNA, the CDR3 is TGTGCCTGGAGTGGACTAGATACGCAGTATTTT. Protein sequence: CAWSGLDTQYF.

In the case of this clone: A read error may produce the germline difference seen at one junction end. The chain links TRBV5-1 to TRBJ2-5; D remains ambiguous. Germline CDR1 SGHRS, CDR2 YFSETQ. This CDR3 has 17 residues. CDR3 in amino acids: CASSLAKHTDMQEAQYF. DNA of the CDR3: TGCGCCAGCAGCTTGGCGAAACACACGGATATGCAAGAGGCCCAGTACTTC.

The chain links TRBV7-9 to TRBJ1-6, with D possibly matching TRBD1 (5 bases). This CDR3 has 15 amino acids. Germline V gene lookup returns CDR1 SEHNR and CDR2 FQNEAQ (reference sequence). The V gene lost 5 bases and the J gene lost 10 bases, with 18 bases spanning the gap. The CDR3 loop is CASSPIGGAGSPLHF. In DNA form, the CDR3 reads TGTGCCAGCAGCCCGATAGGCGGGGCAGGCTCACCCCTCCACTTT.

Concerning this clone: The junction does not match germline at one end; this may be a read error. The genes are TRBV9 and TRBJ1-1; a possible D gene is TRBD1 (5 bases). The germline V gene has CDR1 SGDLS and CDR2 YYNGEE. The CDR3 spans 14 residues. The CDR3 spells CASSETQGNTEDFF. The CDR3 DNA reads TGTGCCAGCAGCGAGACTCAGGGTAACACTGAAGATTTCTTT.

The chain carries TRBV5-4 and TRBJ2-2; possibly TRBD2 for D (6 bases). The germline V gene encodes CDR1 SGHNT and CDR2 YYREEE (reference sequence). The CDR3 has 16 residues. With 0 bases removed from V and 5 bases from J, the gap between germline ends came to 14 bases. In DNA, the CDR3 is TGTGCCAGCAGCTTGGACCCGGGGGTATTAACCGGGGAGCTGTTTTTT. Amino acid sequence: CASSLDPGVLTGELFF.

V and J are TRBV6-4 and TRBJ2-2; tentative D call: TRBD1 (5 bases). The V gene lost 7 bases and the J gene lost 0 bases, with 15 bases spanning the gap. This CDR3 spans 16 amino acids. Germline V CDR1 and CDR2: MRHNA, SNTAGT. CDR3 residues: CASTRQHRANTGELFF. For the CDR3, the DNA is TGTGCCAGCACCAGACAGCACAGAGCGAACACCGGGGAGCTGTTTTTT.

The V and J genes are TRBV5-1 and TRBJ2-7; 8 bases fit TRBD1. The CDR3 contains 13 residues. The J segment lost 11 bases and the V segment lost 0 bases, leaving 7 bases of the junction unmatched. CDR1 is SGHRS, CDR2 YFSETQ, per germline. The CDR3 nucleotides are TGCGCCAGCAGCTTGGAGGACAGGGCCTGGAAGTACTTC. Translated, it gives CASSLEDRAWKYF.

As concerns this clone: The sample contains more than one DNA sequence encoding this CDR3. This chain joins TRBV9 and TRBJ1-4, with D tentatively TRBD1 (6 bases). The V gene's germline CDR1 is SGDLS and CDR2 YYNGEE. Trimming shortened V by 4 bases and J by 6 bases, and 10 bases separated the two germline ends. The CDR3 loop spans 13 amino acids. The CDR3 coding sequence is TGTGCCAGCAGCCTCAGACAGGATGAAAAACTGTTTTTT. It codes for CASSLRQDEKLFF.

The chain is built from TRBV7-2 and TRBJ2-7; D gene unclear. Germline V lookup: CDR1 SGHTA, CDR2 FQGNSA. The CDR3 runs 15 residues. Trimming pared 1 base from V and 1 base from J, leaving 11 bases between. CDR3 region: CASSLGYYQSYEQYF. The CDR3 DNA reads TGTGCCAGCAGCTTAGGGTACTACCAATCCTACGAGCAGTACTTC.

This chain connects TRBV18 to TRBJ2-3; D is perhaps TRBD1 (6 bases). V lost 6 bases to trimming and J lost 0 bases, with 10 bases between them. CDR1 is KGHSH and CDR2 is LQKENI in the germline V gene. CDR3 size: 14 residues. In DNA, the CDR3 is TGTGCCAGCTCGCCAACAGGGAGCACAGATACGCAGTATTTT. Translation gives CASSPTGSTDTQYF.

This chain links TRBV23-1 with TRBJ1-3, with TRBD1 identical over 7 bases. TRBV23-1 is flagged as an ORF with uncertain function. The length of the CDR3 is 15 residues. The V and J ends lost 8 bases and 0 bases, in that order; junction bases with no gene match: 7. The CDR3 loop is CASCRTGDSGNTIYF. The CDR3 coding sequence is TGCGCCAGCTGTAGGACAGGCGACTCTGGAAACACCATATATTTT.

The chain combines TRBV19 with TRBJ2-7, with a weak D call TRBD1 (6 bases). This CDR3 region has 13 residues. The V end was cut by 6 bases, the J end by 0 bases, with 9 bases between. The germline V gene encodes CDR1 LNHDA and CDR2 SQIVND (reference sequence). CDR3 amino acids: CASRDSNSYEQYF. The CDR3, as DNA: TGTGCCAGTAGGGACAGTAACTCCTACGAGCAGTACTTC.

The chain recombines TRBV5-1 with TRBJ2-7; 9 nucleotides line up with TRBD2. The germline gives CDR1 SGHRS, CDR2 YFSETQ. Trimming removed 0 bases from V and 0 bases from J; junction bases left unmatched: 4. The CDR3 spans 16 residues. DNA of the CDR3: TGCGCCAGCAGCTTGGGGGCGGGGGGGGCCTCCTACGAGCAGTACTTC. The encoded protein is CASSLGAGGASYEQYF.

The chain recombines TRBV7-2 with TRBJ2-7; D possibly corresponds to TRBD1 (6 bases). Trimming cost V 4 bases and J 10 bases, with 23 bases left between them. The CDR3 sequence is 15 residues long. The germline V gene encodes CDR1 SGHTA and CDR2 FQGNSA. The DNA for the CDR3 is TGTGCCAGCAGCTGGGGGCGGACGGCAGCGTCAGTCCAGTACTTC. Protein: CASSWGRTAASVQYF.